This is a list of T cell receptor beta chains from one sample in a study of identical twins. Using its own MiXCR run on the 5' RACE reads, TCRdb lists one record per CDR3 protein. The data hold nearly 650,000 distinct CDR3 sequences, with 7% to 7.5% observed a single time. The data also belong to a second study, concerning yellow fever vaccine responses in identical twins.

Specimen: PBMCs. The receptors were sampled from a woman younger than 35 in good health. CDR3s include the opening cysteine and the closing phenylalanine or tryptophan. The order of the fields is V gene, clone size, D gene, J gene, CDR3 protein, CDR3 DNA. A D gene is named only where the DNA matches it firmly. The size entry is marked missing in some rows and otherwise reads once, few, many or a size class.

>TRBV28|many|TRBD2|TRBJ2-3
CASSLGLALSTDTQYF
TGTGCCAGCAGTTTAGGACTAGCGCTGAGCACAGATACGCAGTATTTT
>TRBV7-9|NA|NA|TRBJ2-1
CASSPVGGLAYNEQFF
TGTGCCAGCAGCCCCGTTGGCGGCTTAGCCTACAATGAGCAGTTCTTC
>TRBV12-3/TRBV12-4|many|NA|TRBJ2-3
CASSSPDRSPTDTQYF
TGTGCCAGCAGTTCCCCCGACAGGTCCCCCACAGATACGCAGTATTTT
>TRBV7-6|few|NA|TRBJ2-6
CASSLGFRGTGANVLTF
TGTGCCAGCAGCTTAGGTTTTAGGGGCACTGGGGCCAACGTCCTGACTTTC
>TRBV10-3|NA|TRBD1|TRBJ2-7
CAISRTGDSYEQYF
TGTGCCATCAGCAGGACAGGGGACTCCTACGAGCAGTACTTC
>TRBV19|NA|NA|TRBJ1-5
CASSIVRSNQPQHF
TGTGCCAGTAGTATAGTGAGAAGCAATCAGCCCCAGCATTTT
>TRBV20-1|NA|TRBD2|TRBJ2-5
CSASGLAGPIEETQYF
TGCAGTGCTAGTGGCCTAGCGGGACCAATTGAAGAGACCCAGTACTTC
>TRBV12-3/TRBV12-4|NA|NA|TRBJ1-1
CASGLNTEAFF
TGTGCCAGCGGGCTGAACACTGAAGCTTTCTTT
>TRBV5-6|NA|NA|TRBJ2-1
CASSLGRYLDNEQFF
TGTGCCAGCAGCTTAGGAAGGTATTTGGACAATGAGCAGTTCTTC
>TRBV5-5|few|NA|TRBJ1-1
CASSLVGVVEAFF
TGTGCCAGCAGCTTGGTCGGGGTTGTGGAAGCTTTCTTT
>TRBV27|many|NA|TRBJ1-5
CASSLRQGSNQPQHF
TGTGCCAGCAGTTTGAGGCAGGGGAGCAATCAGCCCCAGCATTTT
>TRBV29-1|many|NA|TRBJ2-3
CSVEDRGAGADTQYF
TGCAGCGTTGAAGATAGGGGGGCAGGCGCAGATACGCAGTATTTT
>TRBV2|NA|TRBD1|TRBJ2-1
CASSGQGNEQFF
TGTGCCAGCAGCGGACAGGGCAATGAGCAGTTCTTC
>TRBV7-6|many|NA|TRBJ2-1
CASSLDPGRLLNEQFF
TGTGCCAGCAGCTTAGACCCGGGGAGGTTACTCAATGAGCAGTTCTTC
>TRBV23-1|NA|NA|TRBJ2-2
CASPPPEGELFF
TGCGCCAGCCCTCCCCCGGAGGGGGAGCTGTTTTTT
>TRBV3-1|many|NA|TRBJ1-3
CASSQEGAGRGNTIYF
TGTGCCAGCAGCCAAGAGGGTGCAGGGCGAGGAAACACCATATATTTT
>TRBV5-8|few|NA|TRBJ2-5
CASSLEGLAGTETQYF
TGTGCCAGCAGCTTGGAAGGCCTGGCAGGGACAGAGACCCAGTACTTC
>TRBV2|NA|TRBD2|TRBJ2-5
CASVRDSGREETQYF
TGTGCCAGCGTCCGGGATAGCGGGAGGGAAGAGACCCAGTACTTC
>TRBV7-2|many|NA|TRBJ1-2
CASSLGVEAPPSNYGYTF
TGTGCCAGCAGCTTAGGCGTCGAAGCTCCTCCTTCTAACTATGGCTACACCTTC